A single sample is the source of the 29 T cell receptor beta chains below, sequenced in a study of T cell repertoires in cytomegalovirus infection. Their antigens remain unidentified. TCRdb reanalysed the reads using MiXCR and keeps one entry per CDR3 protein. The table includes more than 55,000 distinct CDR3 sequences, approximately 22% detected once. The sample consisted of CD8+ T cells from cultured PBMCs, taken from culture after CMV antigen stimulation. These receptors all stem from a human donor in good health (CMV status not recorded). Some clones in this sample may be carry-over from other donors' samples.

A few counts support this clonotype. The genes are TRBV12-3 or TRBV12-4 and TRBJ1-2; TRBD1 is a possible D gene (5 bases). Trimming shortened V by 4 bases and J by 4 bases, and 7 bases separated the two germline ends. This CDR3 region has 12 residues. CDR3 coding DNA: TGTGCCAGCAGTTCGACAGTCTATGGCTACACCTTC. Translating gives CASSSTVYGYTF.

CDR3 sequence reads: CASSFATGSRNEQFF. The DNA for the CDR3 is TGTGCCAGCAGCTTCGCGACAGGGTCGAGGAATGAGCAGTTCTTC. This chain uses TRBV7-2 with TRBJ2-1; 7 bases are a match to TRBD1. V lost 3 bases, J lost 7 bases, and 9 bases stayed unmatched. The CDR3 runs 15 residues. The germline V gene has CDR1 SGHTA and CDR2 FQGNSA.

The chain couples TRBV7-2 to TRBJ2-1, with D maybe TRBD1 (5 bases). Germline assignment: CDR1 SGHTA and CDR2 FQGNSA. V lost 8 bases to trimming and J lost 5 bases, with 19 bases between them. There are 15 residues in the CDR3. Written as DNA, the CDR3 is TGTGCCAGCCGCACCCACAGACAGATCAACAATGAGCAGTTCTTC. This codes for CASRTHRQINNEQFF.

This clonotype was observed a handful of times. This sequence joins TRBV12-3 or TRBV12-4 and TRBJ1-1, with TRBD1 as a possible D gene (6 bases). Trimming stripped 8 bases from V and 4 bases from J, with 11 bases between. The CDR3 runs to 12 residues. DNA for the CDR3: TGTGCCAGCGGGGGGCTCAGCACTGAAGCTTTCTTT. It is translated as CASGGLSTEAFF.

This clonotype was observed a few times. V usage is TRBV27 and J usage is TRBJ1-1; D remains ambiguous. V lost 3 bases and J 1 base, leaving 12 bases between the germline ends. The CDR3 has 15 amino acids. Germline CDR1 and CDR2: MNHEY and SMNVEV (reference sequence). CDR3 amino acids: CASSFRNISNTEAFF. The CDR3 DNA reads as TGTGCCAGCAGTTTTAGGAACATCTCGAACACTGAAGCTTTCTTT.

The chain combines TRBV2 with TRBJ2-5, with 7 bases fitting TRBD1. V was pared by 7 bases and J by 0 bases, with 5 bases of the junction left unmatched. The germline V gene has CDR1 SNHLY and CDR2 FYNNEI. CDR3 size: 14 residues. In DNA form, the CDR3 reads TGTGCCAGCATCCAGGGGGACAACCAAGAGACCCAGTACTTC. It codes for CASIQGDNQETQYF. The full variable domain, its missing parts supplied by reference TRBV2 and TRBJ2-5, is EPEVTQTPSHQVTQMGQEVILRCVPISNHLYFYWYRQILGQKVEFLVSFYNNEISEKSEIFDDQFSVERPDGSNFTLKIRSTKLEDSAMYFCASIQGDNQETQYFGPGTRLLVL.

A few counts support this clonotype. The V and J genes are TRBV5-1 and TRBJ1-1; D is possibly TRBD1 (5 bases). Deletions cut 3 bases from V and 4 bases from J, with 22 bases between. Germline V gene data show CDR1 as SGHRS and CDR2 as YFSETQ. The CDR3 has 17 amino acids. The CDR3 reads CASSSSLPGTRGTEAFF. The DNA of the CDR3 is TGCGCCAGCAGCTCAAGTCTTCCCGGGACCCGGGGCACTGAAGCTTTCTTT.

V gene TRBV7-6 combines with J gene TRBJ1-1; D is undetermined. The germline V and J ends were trimmed by 0 bases and 1 base, with 9 bases remaining between them. Germline V gene data show CDR1 as SGHVS and CDR2 as FNYEAQ. The CDR3 runs to 15 residues. The CDR3 DNA reads as TGTGCCAGCAGCTTAGCGTTCCAGGCGAACACTGAAGCTTTCTTT. It yields the protein CASSLAFQANTEAFF.

The V and J genes are TRBV27 and TRBJ2-1; D remains unclear. Germline CDR1 and CDR2: MNHEY and SMNVEV (reference sequence). The V end was cut by 6 bases, the J end by 6 bases, with 12 bases between. The CDR3 spans 13 residues. DNA of the CDR3: TGTGCCAGCAGCTTCCCCCTTTCCAATGAGCAGTTCTTC. Residues: CASSFPLSNEQFF.

This clonotype was counted only a few times. The chain carries TRBV7-9 and TRBJ1-4; no clear D. This CDR3 is 13 amino acids long. In germline, CDR1 is SEHNR, CDR2 FQNEAQ (reference sequence). Deletions cut 4 bases from V and 8 bases from J, with 11 bases between. Written as DNA, the CDR3 is TGTGCCAGCAGCTCCCCCCGAAGGGAAAAACTGTTTTTT. It encodes CASSSPRREKLFF.

V usage is TRBV6-2 or TRBV6-3 and J usage is TRBJ2-1; a weak D match, TRBD1 (5 bases). This CDR3 has 16 residues. V was trimmed by 2 bases and J by 8 bases, leaving 19 bases between them. CDR1 and CDR2 (germline): MNHEY, SVGEGT. The CDR3 DNA is TGTGCCAGCAGTTACGGGGTCGGGCCCAGGGCCGATGAGCAGTTCTTC. It encodes CASSYGVGPRADEQFF.

The chain is built from TRBV11-3 and TRBJ2-5; D is undetermined. Per the germline V gene, CDR1 is SGHNT and CDR2 is YENEEA. This CDR3 is built from 13 residues. Deletions cut 1 base from V and 5 bases from J, with 8 bases between. CDR3 amino acids: CASSLGSEETQYF. In DNA, the CDR3 is TGTGCCAGCAGCTTAGGCTCCGAGGAGACCCAGTACTTC.

In this sample, this clonotype turned up a few times. The rearrangement joins TRBV7-9 to TRBJ2-1; D possibly corresponds to TRBD2 (5 bases). Per germline, CDR1 SEHNR and CDR2 FQNEAQ (reference sequence). The CDR3 runs 15 residues. V lost 5 bases, J lost 6 bases, and 17 bases lay in between. The CDR3 DNA sequence: TGTGCCAGCAGCCTCCCGTATCGGGGAATCAATGAGCAGTTCTTC. It codes for CASSLPYRGINEQFF.

This chain connects TRBV12-3 or TRBV12-4 to TRBJ2-3; D not certain. CDR3 length equals 14 residues. V lost 3 bases and J 6 bases, leaving 13 bases between the germline ends. CDR3 DNA sequence: TGTGCCAGCAGTTTGGGTTCTGGTAAGGATACGCAGTATTTT. It codes for CASSLGSGKDTQYF.

Only a few counts were recorded for this clonotype. The rearrangement links TRBV27 to TRBJ2-3, with D unclear. Germline V lookup: CDR1 MNHEY, CDR2 SMNVEV (reference sequence). V was pared by 3 bases and J by 2 bases, with 9 bases between. This CDR3 region has 14 residues. The DNA of the CDR3 is TGTGCCAGCAGTTTGTACCCTTTCACAGATACGCAGTATTTT. Its translation is CASSLYPFTDTQYF.

This clonotype has more than one count but fewer than ten. V and J are TRBV7-2 and TRBJ2-5; no definite D call. Trimming stripped 0 bases from V and 6 bases from J, with 8 bases between. The CDR3 runs to 13 residues. CDR1 and CDR2 (germline): SGHTA, FQGNSA. The CDR3 protein is CASSLAVDQTQYF. CDR3 nucleotide sequence: TGTGCCAGCAGCTTAGCGGTCGATCAGACCCAGTACTTC.

This chain links TRBV6-2 or TRBV6-3 with TRBJ1-1; perhaps TRBD1 as D (5 bases). Trimming pared 5 bases from V and 5 bases from J, leaving 15 bases between. Germline V gene sequence: CDR1 MNHEY, CDR2 SVGEGT. The CDR3 sequence is 14 residues long. The CDR3 is CASSTGPGGTEAFF. The CDR3 nucleotides read TGTGCCAGCAGTACGGGACCGGGAGGGACTGAAGCTTTCTTT.

J is TRBJ1-1 and V is TRBV7-2; the D is unclear. Germline V gives CDR1 SGHTA, CDR2 FQGNSA. V lost 1 base to trimming and J lost 0 bases, with 12 bases between them. The CDR3 consists of 16 residues. DNA of the CDR3: TGTGCCAGCAGCTTAGAGGGCTGGCAGCTGAACACTGAAGCTTTCTTT. Amino acid sequence: CASSLEGWQLNTEAFF. Using reference TRBV7-2 and TRBJ1-1 for the parts outside the CDR3, the full variable domain is GAGVSQSPSNKVTEKGKDVELRCDPISGHTALYWYRQSLGQGLEFLIYFQGNSAPDKSGLPSDRFSAERTGGSVSTLTIQRTQQEDSAVYLCASSLEGWQLNTEAFFGQGTRLTVV.

V and J are TRBV6-6 and TRBJ2-7; D might be TRBD1 (9 bases). V shed 8 bases and J shed 4 bases, with 21 bases lying between them. Germline V gene data show CDR1 as MNHNY and CDR2 as SVGAGI (reference sequence). The CDR3 contains 15 residues. The CDR3 protein is CASPPGGDRAYEQYF. In DNA form, the CDR3 reads TGTGCCAGCCCTCCGGGAGGGGACAGGGCTTACGAGCAGTACTTC.

This chain uses TRBV2 with TRBJ1-2; 8 nucleotides align to TRBD1. Germline loops: CDR1 SNHLY, CDR2 FYNNEI. This CDR3 region has 13 residues. With 8 bases clipped from V and 8 bases from J, the junction kept 10 bases outside the gene matches. CDR3 coding DNA: TGTGCCAGCTACCCTCAGGGGGCGGCCGGCTACACCTTC. This sequence encodes CASYPQGAAGYTF.

There are a few counts of this clonotype. The V and J genes are TRBV11-2 and TRBJ2-7; possible D gene TRBD1, 6 bases. Germline V gene lookup returns CDR1 SGHAT and CDR2 FQNNGV. Trimming shortened V by 11 bases and J by 10 bases, and 24 bases separated the two germline ends. This CDR3 is 13 amino acids long. The CDR3, as DNA: TGTGCCGGTCGACTGAACTCCGAAGGGGGACAGTACTTC. Protein sequence: CAGRLNSEGGQYF. Filled out from reference TRBV11-2 and TRBJ2-7, the complete variable domain reads EAGVAQSPRYKIIEKRQSVAFWCNPISGHATLYWYQQILGQGPKLLIQFQNNGVVDDSQLPKDRFSAERLKGVDSTLKIQPAKLEDSAVYLCAGRLNSEGGQYFGPGTRLTVT.

This clonotype was seen only a few times. V is TRBV7-9 and J is TRBJ1-2, with 9 bases lining up with TRBD1. The germline V gene has CDR1 SEHNR and CDR2 FQNEAQ (reference sequence). V shed 6 bases, J shed 0 bases, and the junction held 8 bases outside the gene matches. The CDR3 is 16 amino acids. The CDR3 here is CASRRDRTGANYGYTF. CDR3 DNA: TGTGCCAGCAGGCGAGATCGGACAGGGGCTAACTATGGCTACACCTTC.

This clonotype was counted a few times. The chain links TRBV5-1 to TRBJ2-3; no reliable D call. The CDR3 contains 14 residues. Deletions cut 0 bases from V and 1 base from J, with 6 bases between. CDR1 SGHRS and CDR2 YFSETQ come from the germline V gene. The CDR3 coding sequence is TGCGCCAGCAGCTTGGGACAACGCACAGATACGCAGTATTTT. It is translated as CASSLGQRTDTQYF.

The chain carries TRBV7-6 and TRBJ2-7, with D perhaps being TRBD1 or TRBD2 (6 bases each). V shed 2 bases and J shed 5 bases, with 19 bases lying between them. This CDR3 is built from 16 residues. CDR1 is SGHVS, CDR2 FNYEAQ, per germline. As DNA, the CDR3 is TGTGCCAGCAGCTTAAGGTTTAGGGGGGTTGACAACGAGCAGTACTTC. As protein: CASSLRFRGVDNEQYF. Filled out from reference TRBV7-6 and TRBJ2-7, the complete variable domain reads GAGVSQSPRYKVTKRGQDVALRCDPISGHVSLYWYRQALGQGPEFLTYFNYEAQQDKSGLPNDRFSAERPEGSISTLTIQRTEQRDSAMYRCASSLRFRGVDNEQYFGPGTRLTVT.

This chain uses TRBV7-2 with TRBJ1-6; no definite D call. Trimming left V 3 bases short and J 0 bases short, with 12 bases between. Germline V gene sequence: CDR1 SGHTA, CDR2 FQGNSA. This CDR3 region has 17 residues. In DNA, the CDR3 is TGTGCCAGCAGCTTCCCCTCGGATGGCTCCTATAATTCACCCCTCCACTTT. Protein product: CASSFPSDGSYNSPLHF.

This clonotype was detected a few times. V is TRBV4-3 and J is TRBJ1-1, with a possible D match to TRBD1 (6 bases). The V and J ends lost 0 bases and 4 bases respectively, with 15 bases between them. The CDR3 contains 16 residues. CDR1 and CDR2 from the germline V gene are LGHNA and YSLEER. CDR3 nucleotide sequence: TGCGCCAGCAGCCAAGATGAACAGGGACCGGGCACTGAAGCTTTCTTT. Translation: CASSQDEQGPGTEAFF.

Details on this clonotype: A read error is likely, as this CDR3 ends without the conserved phenylalanine or tryptophan. The gene calls are TRBV29-1 and TRBJ1-1, with 7 bases aligning to TRBD1. This CDR3 spans 15 amino acids. Per germline, CDR1 SQVTM and CDR2 ANQGSEA. The trim removed 1 base at V and 1 base at J, leaving 6 bases unmatched. As DNA, the CDR3 is TGCAGCGTTGAAGTCTTGGGACAGCCGAACACTGAAGCTTTCTCT. Protein: CSVEVLGQPNTEAFS.

J is TRBJ2-7 and V is TRBV7-2; no firm D call. Trimming cost V 5 bases and J 0 bases, with 8 bases left between them. The CDR3 length is 13 residues. The V gene's germline CDR1 is SGHTA and CDR2 FQGNSA. DNA for the CDR3: TGTGCCAGCAGCCCATACTTCTCCTACGAGCAGTACTTC. Translated, it gives CASSPYFSYEQYF.

V usage is TRBV7-2 and J usage is TRBJ2-7; 7 bases align to TRBD1. This CDR3 has 16 amino acids. Germline V gene lookup returns CDR1 SGHTA and CDR2 FQGNSA. V lost 4 bases and J lost 0; bases outside the gene matches: 9. The CDR3 here is CASSSPPGQFSYEQYF. CDR3 sequence (DNA): TGTGCCAGCAGCTCACCACCGGGACAGTTCTCCTACGAGCAGTACTTC. The full variable domain, in which reference TRBV7-2 and TRBJ2-7 provide the parts outside the CDR3, is GAGVSQSPSNKVTEKGKDVELRCDPISGHTALYWYRQSLGQGLEFLIYFQGNSAPDKSGLPSDRFSAERTGGSVSTLTIQRTQQEDSAVYLCASSSPPGQFSYEQYFGPGTRLTVT.